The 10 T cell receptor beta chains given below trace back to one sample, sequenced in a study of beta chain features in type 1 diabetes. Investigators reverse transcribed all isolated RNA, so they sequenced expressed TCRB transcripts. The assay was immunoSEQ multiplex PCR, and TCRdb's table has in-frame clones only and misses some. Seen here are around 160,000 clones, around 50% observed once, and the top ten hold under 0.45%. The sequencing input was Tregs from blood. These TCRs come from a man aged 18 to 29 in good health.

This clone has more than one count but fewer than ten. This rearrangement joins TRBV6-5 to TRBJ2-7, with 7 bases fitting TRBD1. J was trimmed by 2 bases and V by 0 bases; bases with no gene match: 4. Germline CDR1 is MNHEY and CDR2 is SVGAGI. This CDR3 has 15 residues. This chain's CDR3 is CASSYSFGTAYEQYF. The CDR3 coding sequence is TGTGCCAGCAGTTACTCATTCGGGACAGCCTACGAGCAGTACTTC.

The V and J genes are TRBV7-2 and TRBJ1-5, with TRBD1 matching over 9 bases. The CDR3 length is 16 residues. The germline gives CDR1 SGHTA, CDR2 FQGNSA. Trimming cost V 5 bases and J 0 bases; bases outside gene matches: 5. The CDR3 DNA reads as TGTGCCAGCAGCCTACAGGGGGCGGGTAGCAATCAGCCCCAGCATTTT. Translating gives CASSLQGAGSNQPQHF.

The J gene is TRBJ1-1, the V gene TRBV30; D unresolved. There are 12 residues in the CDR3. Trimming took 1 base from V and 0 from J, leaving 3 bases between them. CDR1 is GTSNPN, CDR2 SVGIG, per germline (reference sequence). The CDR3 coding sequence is TGTGCCTGGAGTGGTATGAACACTGAAGCTTTCTTT. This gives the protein CAWSGMNTEAFF.

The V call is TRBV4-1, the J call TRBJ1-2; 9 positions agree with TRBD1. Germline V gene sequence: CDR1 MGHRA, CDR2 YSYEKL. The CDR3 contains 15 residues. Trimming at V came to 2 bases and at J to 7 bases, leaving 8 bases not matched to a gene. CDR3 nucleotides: TGCGCCAGCAGCCAATTGGGACAGGGAGATTTTGGCTACACCTTC. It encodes CASSQLGQGDFGYTF.

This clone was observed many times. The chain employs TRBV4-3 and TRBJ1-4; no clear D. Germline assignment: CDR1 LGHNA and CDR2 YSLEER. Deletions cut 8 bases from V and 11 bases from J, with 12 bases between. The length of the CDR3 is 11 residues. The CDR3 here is CASGTRNKLFF. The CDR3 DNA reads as TGCGCCAGCGGCACCAGGAATAAACTGTTTTTT.

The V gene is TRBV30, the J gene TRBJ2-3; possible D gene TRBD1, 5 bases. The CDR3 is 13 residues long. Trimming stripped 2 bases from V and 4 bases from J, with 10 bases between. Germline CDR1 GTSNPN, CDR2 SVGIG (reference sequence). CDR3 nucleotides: TGTGCCTGGAGTTGGAGACAGTCAGATACGCAGTATTTT. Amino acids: CAWSWRQSDTQYF.

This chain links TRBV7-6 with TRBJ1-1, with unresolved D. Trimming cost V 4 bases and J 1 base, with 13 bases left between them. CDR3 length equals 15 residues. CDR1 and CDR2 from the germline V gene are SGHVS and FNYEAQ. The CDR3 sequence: CASSSVGGWNTEAFF. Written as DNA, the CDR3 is TGTGCCAGCAGCTCTGTGGGAGGCTGGAACACTGAAGCTTTCTTT.

For the CDR3, the DNA is TGTGCCAGCAGCTTGGGGGGCCGCAACTATGGCTACACCTTC. Its protein product is CASSLGGRNYGYTF. The gene calls are TRBV5-4 and TRBJ1-2, with a weak D call TRBD1 (5 bases). CDR3 size: 14 residues. Trimming removed 0 bases from V and 2 bases from J, with 8 bases in between. CDR1 is SGHNT and CDR2 is YYREEE in the germline V gene (reference sequence).

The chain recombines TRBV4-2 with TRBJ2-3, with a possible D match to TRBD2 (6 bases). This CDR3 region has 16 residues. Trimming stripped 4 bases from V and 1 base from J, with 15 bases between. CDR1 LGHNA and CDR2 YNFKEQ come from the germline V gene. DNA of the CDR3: TGTGCCAGCAGCCCTTCCTCTAGCGTACGCACAGATACGCAGTATTTT. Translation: CASSPSSSVRTDTQYF.

The CDR3: CASSWTSTREKLFF. The CDR3, as DNA: TGTGCCAGTAGCTGGACATCAACTCGGGAAAAACTGTTTTTT. The V call is TRBV19, the J call TRBJ1-4; the D gene is possibly TRBD1 (5 bases). The CDR3 extends over 14 amino acids. Germline-derived CDR1 and CDR2 are LNHDA and SQIVND (reference sequence). V was pared by 6 bases and J by 8 bases, with 16 bases between.